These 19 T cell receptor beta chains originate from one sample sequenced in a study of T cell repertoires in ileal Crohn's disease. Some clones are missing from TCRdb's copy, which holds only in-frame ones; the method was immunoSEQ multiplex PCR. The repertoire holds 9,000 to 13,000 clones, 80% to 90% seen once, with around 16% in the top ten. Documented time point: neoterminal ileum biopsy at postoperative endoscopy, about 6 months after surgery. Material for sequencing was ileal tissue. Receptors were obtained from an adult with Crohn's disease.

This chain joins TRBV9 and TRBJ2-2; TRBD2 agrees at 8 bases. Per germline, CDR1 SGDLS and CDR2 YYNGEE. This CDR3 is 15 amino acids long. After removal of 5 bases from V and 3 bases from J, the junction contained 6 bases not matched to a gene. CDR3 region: CASSTGTRDTGELFF. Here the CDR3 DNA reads TGTGCCAGCAGTACCGGGACTAGGGACACCGGGGAGCTGTTTTTT. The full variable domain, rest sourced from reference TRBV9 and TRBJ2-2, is DSGVTQTPKHLITATGQRVTLRCSPRSGDLSVYWYQQSLDQGLQFLIQYYNGEERAKGNILERFSAQQFPDLHSELNLSSLELGDSALYFCASSTGTRDTGELFFGEGSRLTVL.

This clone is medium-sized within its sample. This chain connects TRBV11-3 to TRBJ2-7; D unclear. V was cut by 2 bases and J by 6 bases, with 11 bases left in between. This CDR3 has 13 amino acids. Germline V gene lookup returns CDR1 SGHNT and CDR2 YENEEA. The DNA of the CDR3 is TGTGCCAGCAGCTTATCTCCGGTTCTCGAGCAGTACTTC. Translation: CASSLSPVLEQYF.

The CDR3 reads CASSQGEHIADTQYF. The CDR3 DNA sequence: TGTGCCAGCAGCCAAGGAGAGCATATCGCAGATACGCAGTATTTT. The V and J genes are TRBV7-2 and TRBJ2-3, with D uncertain. V was trimmed by 5 bases and J by 4 bases, leaving 16 bases between them. Germline CDR1 SGHTA, CDR2 FQGNSA. The CDR3 contains 15 residues.

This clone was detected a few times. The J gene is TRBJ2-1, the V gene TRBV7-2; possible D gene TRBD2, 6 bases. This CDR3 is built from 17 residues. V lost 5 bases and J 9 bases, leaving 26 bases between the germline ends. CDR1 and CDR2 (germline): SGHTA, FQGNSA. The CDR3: CASSQTREASWNSEQFF. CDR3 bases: TGTGCCAGCAGCCAGACCAGGGAGGCTAGCTGGAACAGTGAGCAGTTCTTC.

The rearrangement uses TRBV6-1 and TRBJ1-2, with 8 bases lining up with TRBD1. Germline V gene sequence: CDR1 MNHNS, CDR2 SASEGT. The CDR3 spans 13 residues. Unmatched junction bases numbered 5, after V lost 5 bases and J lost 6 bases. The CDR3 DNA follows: TGTGCCAGCAGTCGCAGGACAGGGAATGGCTACACCTTC. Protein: CASSRRTGNGYTF.

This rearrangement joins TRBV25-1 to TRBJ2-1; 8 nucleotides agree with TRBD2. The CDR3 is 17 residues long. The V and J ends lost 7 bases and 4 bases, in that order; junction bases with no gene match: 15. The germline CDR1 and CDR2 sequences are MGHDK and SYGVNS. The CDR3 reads CASTSLEAGGTYNEQFF. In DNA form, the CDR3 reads TGTGCCAGCACCTCATTGGAGGCGGGAGGTACTTACAATGAGCAGTTCTTC.

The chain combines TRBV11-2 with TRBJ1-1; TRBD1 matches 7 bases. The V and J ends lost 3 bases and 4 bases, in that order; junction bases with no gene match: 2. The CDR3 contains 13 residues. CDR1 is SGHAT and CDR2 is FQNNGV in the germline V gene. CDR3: CASSFRQGTEAFF. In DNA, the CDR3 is TGTGCCAGCAGCTTTAGACAGGGCACTGAAGCTTTCTTT.

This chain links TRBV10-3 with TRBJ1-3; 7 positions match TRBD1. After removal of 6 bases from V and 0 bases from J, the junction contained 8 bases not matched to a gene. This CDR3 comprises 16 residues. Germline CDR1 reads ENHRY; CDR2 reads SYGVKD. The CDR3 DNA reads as TGTGCCATCAGAGGAGTGGGACAGACCTCTGGAAACACCATATATTTT. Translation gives CAIRGVGQTSGNTIYF.

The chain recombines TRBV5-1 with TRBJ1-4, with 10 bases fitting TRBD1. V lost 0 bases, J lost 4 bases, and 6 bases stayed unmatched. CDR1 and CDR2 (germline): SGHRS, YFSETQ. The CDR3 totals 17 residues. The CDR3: CASSLVGQGSYNEKLFF. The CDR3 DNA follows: TGCGCCAGCAGCTTGGTGGGACAGGGGTCCTATAATGAAAAACTGTTTTTT.

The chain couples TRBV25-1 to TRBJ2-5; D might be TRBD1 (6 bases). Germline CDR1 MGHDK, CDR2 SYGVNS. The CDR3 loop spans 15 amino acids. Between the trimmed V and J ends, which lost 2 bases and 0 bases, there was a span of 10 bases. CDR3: CASSERGTHQETQYF. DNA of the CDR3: TGTGCCAGCAGTGAAAGGGGGACACACCAAGAGACCCAGTACTTC.

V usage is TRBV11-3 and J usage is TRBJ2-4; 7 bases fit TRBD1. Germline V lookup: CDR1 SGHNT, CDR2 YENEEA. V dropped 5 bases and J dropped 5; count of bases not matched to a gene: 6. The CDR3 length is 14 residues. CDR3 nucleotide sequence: TGTGCCAGCAGCCGAGGACAGGCTCAAAACATTCAGTACTTC. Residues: CASSRGQAQNIQYF.

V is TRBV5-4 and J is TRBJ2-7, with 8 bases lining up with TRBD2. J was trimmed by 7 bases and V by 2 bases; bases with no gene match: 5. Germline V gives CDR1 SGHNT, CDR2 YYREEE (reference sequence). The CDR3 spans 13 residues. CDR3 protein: CASSFRQRGEQYF. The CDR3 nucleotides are TGTGCCAGCAGCTTTAGACAGCGGGGGGAGCAGTACTTC.

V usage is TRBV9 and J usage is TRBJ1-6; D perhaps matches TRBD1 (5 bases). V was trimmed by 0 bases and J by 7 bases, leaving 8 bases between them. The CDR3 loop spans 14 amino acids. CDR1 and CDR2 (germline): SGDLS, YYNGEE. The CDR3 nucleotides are TGTGCCAGCAGCGTAGGACAGAAGAATTCACCCCTCCACTTT. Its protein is CASSVGQKNSPLHF.

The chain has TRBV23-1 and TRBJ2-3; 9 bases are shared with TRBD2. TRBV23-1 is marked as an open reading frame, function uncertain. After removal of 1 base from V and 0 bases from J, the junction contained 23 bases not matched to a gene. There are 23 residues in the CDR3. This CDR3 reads CASSQWPVPKLAGTPHSTDTQYF. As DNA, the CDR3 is TGCGCCAGCAGTCAATGGCCAGTGCCCAAACTAGCGGGCACGCCCCATAGCACAGATACGCAGTATTTT.

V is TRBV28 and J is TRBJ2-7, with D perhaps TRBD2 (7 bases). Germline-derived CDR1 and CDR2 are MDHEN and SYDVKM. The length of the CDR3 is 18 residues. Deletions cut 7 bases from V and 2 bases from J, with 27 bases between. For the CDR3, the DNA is TGTGCCAGCAACCGTCTGGCCAGCGGGACAATAAAAACCTACGAGCAGTACTTC. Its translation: CASNRLASGTIKTYEQYF.

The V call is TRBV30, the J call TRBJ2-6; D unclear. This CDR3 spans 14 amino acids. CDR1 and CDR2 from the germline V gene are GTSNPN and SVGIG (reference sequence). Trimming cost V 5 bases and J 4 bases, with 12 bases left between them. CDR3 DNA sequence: TGTGCCTGGCTGGCGGTCTCCGGGGCCAACGTCCTGACTTTC. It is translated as CAWLAVSGANVLTF. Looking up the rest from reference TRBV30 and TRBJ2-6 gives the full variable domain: SQTIHQWPATLVQPVGSPLSLECTVEGTSNPNLYWYRQAAGRGLQLLFYSVGIGQISSEVPQNLSASRPQDRQFILSSKKLLLSDSGFYLCAWLAVSGANVLTFGAGSRLTVL.

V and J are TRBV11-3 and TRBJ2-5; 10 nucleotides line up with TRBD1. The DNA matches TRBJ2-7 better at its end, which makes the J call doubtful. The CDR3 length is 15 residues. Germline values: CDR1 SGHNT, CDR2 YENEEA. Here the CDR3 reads CASSPRTGGSYEQYF. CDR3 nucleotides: TGTGCCAGCAGCCCAAGGACAGGGGGCTCCTACGAGCAGTACTTC.

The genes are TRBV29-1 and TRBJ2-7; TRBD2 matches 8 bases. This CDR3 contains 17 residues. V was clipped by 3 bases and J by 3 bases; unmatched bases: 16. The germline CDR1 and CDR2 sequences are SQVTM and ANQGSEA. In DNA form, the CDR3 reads TGCAGCGTTGATTCCCGGGGGGGGAGGGGTCTTTACTACGAGCAGTACTTC. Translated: CSVDSRGGRGLYYEQYF.

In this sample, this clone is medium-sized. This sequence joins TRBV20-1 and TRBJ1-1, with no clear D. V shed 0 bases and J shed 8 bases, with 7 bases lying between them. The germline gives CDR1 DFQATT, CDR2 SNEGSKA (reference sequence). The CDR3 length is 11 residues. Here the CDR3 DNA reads TGCAGTGCTAGAGATTTTGGCGAAGCTTTCTTT. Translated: CSARDFGEAFF.